This T cell receptor beta chain was identified during a study of beta chain features in type 1 diabetes. Overall study findings and caveats: The study found moderately but significantly shorter TCRB CDR3s in all four CD4+ subsets of Type 1 diabetes patients. In type 1 diabetes patients, VDJ junctions had fewer insertions; deletions at these junctions were more frequent. For patients and controls alike, PCR might favor shorter templates to the same degree.

This clone occurred many times. Its target is unknown. Expressed TCRB transcripts were sequenced because the entire RNA isolate underwent reverse transcription. Clones were read by immunoSEQ multiplex PCR, and TCRdb kept only the in-frame ones, dropping some. The data contain fewer than 400,000 clones, 7% to 10% of them singletons. The sequencing input was central memory CD4+ T cells from blood. The source is a man between 25 and 39 years old with type 1 diabetes.

CDR3 residues: CASSFGRSDEQFF. As DNA, the CDR3 is TGTGCCAGCAGCTTCGGACGGTCTGATGAGCAGTTCTTC. J is TRBJ2-1 and V is TRBV5-6; D not certain. V lost 2 bases, J lost 8 bases, and 11 bases lay in between. CDR1 is SGHDT and CDR2 is YYEEEE in the germline V gene. The length of the CDR3 is 13 residues.